These 5 T cell receptor beta chains share one sample of origin, sequenced in a study of control samples from healthy donors and cancer patients. Assay: immunoSEQ multiplex PCR; the TCRdb copy retains only in-frame clones and omits some. The table lists roughly 38,000 clones, about 94% of them singletons. Sequencing was carried out using blood. Source of these receptors: a woman in her forties or fifties in good health.

This chain links TRBV7-3 with TRBJ1-1, with D perhaps TRBD1 (6 bases). With 5 bases removed from V and 1 base from J, the gap between germline ends came to 14 bases. CDR1 and CDR2 from the germline V gene are SGHTA and FQGTGA. CDR3 length: 15 residues. The CDR3 here is CASSPRHRENTEAFF. The CDR3 DNA reads TGTGCCAGCAGCCCAAGGCACAGGGAGAACACTGAAGCTTTCTTT.

The chain recombines TRBV6-5 with TRBJ1-6; D not certain. CDR1 is MNHEY, CDR2 SVGAGI, per germline. This CDR3 is 14 amino acids long. The V end was cut by 4 bases, the J end by 7 bases, with 11 bases between. The CDR3 DNA reads as TGTGCCAGCAGTTTCGACACAATGAATTCACCCCTCCACTTT. Its protein is CASSFDTMNSPLHF.

This clone was seen only once. This chain connects TRBV18 to TRBJ2-5; no definite D call. Per germline, CDR1 KGHSH and CDR2 LQKENI. The ends were cut back, 10 bases at V and 2 bases at J, with 14 bases in the middle. The CDR3 is 13 residues long. Here the CDR3 reads CATSTDVQETQYF. Here the CDR3 DNA reads TGTGCCACCTCGACGGACGTTCAAGAGACCCAGTACTTC.

The chain combines TRBV5-1 with TRBJ2-7; 8 bases match TRBD1. Trimming cost V 4 bases and J 2 bases; bases outside gene matches: 8. The CDR3 runs to 15 residues. From germline, CDR1 is SGHRS and CDR2 YFSETQ. CDR3 bases: TGCGCCAGCAGCCCCGCCCCGGGACAGGCCTACGAGCAGTACTTC. It yields the protein CASSPAPGQAYEQYF.

The chain couples TRBV4-2 to TRBJ2-4; 7 bases agree with TRBD2. The CDR3 spans 14 residues. CDR1 is LGHNA and CDR2 is YNFKEQ in the germline V gene. The ends lost 1 base at V and 6 bases at J; junction bases unmatched: 3. In nucleotides, the CDR3 is TGTGCCAGCAGCCAAGTAGGACTAGGAAACATTCAGTACTTC. Translated: CASSQVGLGNIQYF.